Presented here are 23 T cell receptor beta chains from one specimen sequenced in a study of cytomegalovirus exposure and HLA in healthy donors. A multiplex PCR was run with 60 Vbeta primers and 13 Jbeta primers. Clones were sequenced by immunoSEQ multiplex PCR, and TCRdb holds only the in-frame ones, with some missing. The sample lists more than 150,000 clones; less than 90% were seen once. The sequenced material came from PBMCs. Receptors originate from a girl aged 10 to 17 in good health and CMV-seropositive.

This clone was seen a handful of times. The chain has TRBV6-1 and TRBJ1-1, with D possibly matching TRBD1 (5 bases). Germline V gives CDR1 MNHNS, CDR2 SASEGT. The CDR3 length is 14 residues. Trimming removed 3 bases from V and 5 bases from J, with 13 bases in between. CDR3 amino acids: CASSEPRGVTEAFF. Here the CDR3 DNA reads TGTGCCAGCAGTGAGCCAAGGGGTGTAACTGAAGCTTTCTTT.

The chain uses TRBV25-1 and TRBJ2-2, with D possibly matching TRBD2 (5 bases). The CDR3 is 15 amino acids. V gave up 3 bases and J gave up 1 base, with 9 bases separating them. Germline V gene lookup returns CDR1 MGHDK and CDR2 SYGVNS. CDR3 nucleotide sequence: TGTGCCAGCAGTGATAGGGAGTGGAACACCGGGGAGCTGTTTTTT. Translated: CASSDREWNTGELFF. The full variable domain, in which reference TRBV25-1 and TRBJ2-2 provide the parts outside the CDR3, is EADIYQTPRYLVIGTGKKITLECSQTMGHDKMYWYQQDPGMELHLIHYSYGVNSTEKGDLSSESTVSRIRTEHFPLTLESARPSHTSQYLCASSDREWNTGELFFGEGSRLTVL.

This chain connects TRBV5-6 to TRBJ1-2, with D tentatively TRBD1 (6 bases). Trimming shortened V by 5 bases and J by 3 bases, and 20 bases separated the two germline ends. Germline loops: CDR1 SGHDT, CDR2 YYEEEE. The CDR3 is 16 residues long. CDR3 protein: CASSSAGEEGYYGYTF. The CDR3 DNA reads TGTGCCAGCAGTTCCGCAGGGGAAGAGGGGTACTATGGCTACACCTTC.

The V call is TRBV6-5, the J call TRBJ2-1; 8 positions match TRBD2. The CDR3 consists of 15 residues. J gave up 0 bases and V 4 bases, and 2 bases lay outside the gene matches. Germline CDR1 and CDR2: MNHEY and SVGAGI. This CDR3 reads CASSSTSGSYNEQFF. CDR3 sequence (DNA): TGTGCCAGCAGTTCAACTAGCGGCTCCTACAATGAGCAGTTCTTC.

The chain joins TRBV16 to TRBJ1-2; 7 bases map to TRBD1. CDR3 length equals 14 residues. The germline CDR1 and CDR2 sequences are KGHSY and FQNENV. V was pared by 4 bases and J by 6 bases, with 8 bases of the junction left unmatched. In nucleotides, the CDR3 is TGTGCCAGCAGCCGCCCAACAGGGGAGGATGGCTACACCTTC. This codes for CASSRPTGEDGYTF.

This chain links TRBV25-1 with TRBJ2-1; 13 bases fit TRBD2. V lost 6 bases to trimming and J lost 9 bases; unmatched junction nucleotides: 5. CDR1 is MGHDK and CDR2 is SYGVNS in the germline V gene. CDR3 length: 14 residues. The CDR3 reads CASSGTSGKLEQFF. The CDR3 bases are TGTGCCAGCAGCGGGACTAGCGGGAAACTTGAGCAGTTCTTC. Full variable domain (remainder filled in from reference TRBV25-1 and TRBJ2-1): EADIYQTPRYLVIGTGKKITLECSQTMGHDKMYWYQQDPGMELHLIHYSYGVNSTEKGDLSSESTVSRIRTEHFPLTLESARPSHTSQYLCASSGTSGKLEQFFGPGTRLTVL.

The CDR3 DNA reads as TGTGCCAGCAGCTCACAGGGTTGGGAGACCCAGTACTTC. It is translated as CASSSQGWETQYF. This chain connects TRBV7-2 to TRBJ2-5; perhaps TRBD1 as D (6 bases). V lost 4 bases and J 5 bases, leaving 11 bases between the germline ends. The CDR3 spans 13 residues. CDR1 is SGHTA, CDR2 FQGNSA, per germline.

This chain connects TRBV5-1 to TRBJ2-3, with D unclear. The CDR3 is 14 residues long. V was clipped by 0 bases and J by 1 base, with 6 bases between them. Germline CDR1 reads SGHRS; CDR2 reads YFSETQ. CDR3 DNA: TGCGCCAGCAGCTTGGGCCGGGGCACAGATACGCAGTATTTT. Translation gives CASSLGRGTDTQYF. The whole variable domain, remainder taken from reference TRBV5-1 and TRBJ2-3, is KAGVTQTPRYLIKTRGQQVTLSCSPISGHRSVSWYQQTPGQGLQFLFEYFSETQRNKGNFPGRFSGRQFSNSRSEMNVSTLELGDSALYLCASSLGRGTDTQYFGPGTRLTVL.

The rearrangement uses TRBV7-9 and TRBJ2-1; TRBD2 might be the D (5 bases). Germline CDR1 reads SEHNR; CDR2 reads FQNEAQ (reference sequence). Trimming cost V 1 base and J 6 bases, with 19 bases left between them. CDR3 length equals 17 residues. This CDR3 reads CASSLGVGERLPNEQFF. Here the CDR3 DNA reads TGTGCCAGCAGCTTAGGGGTTGGAGAGCGGCTTCCCAATGAGCAGTTCTTC.

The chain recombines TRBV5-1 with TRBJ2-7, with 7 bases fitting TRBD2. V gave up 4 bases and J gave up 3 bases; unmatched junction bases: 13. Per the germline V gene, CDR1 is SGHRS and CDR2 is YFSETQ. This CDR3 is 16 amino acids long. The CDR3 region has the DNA TGCGCCAGCAGCCGTCGGGCGGGGGATAGGGGCTACGAGCAGTACTTC. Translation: CASSRRAGDRGYEQYF.

In DNA form, the CDR3 reads TGCGCCAGCAGTCTACCTTCGGGACAGGGCCTAACTGGGGCCAACGTCCTGACTTTC. This sequence encodes CASSLPSGQGLTGANVLTF. This sequence joins TRBV10-1 and TRBJ2-6; 9 nucleotides agree with TRBD1. Per germline, CDR1 WNHNN and CDR2 SYGVQD (reference sequence). This CDR3 spans 19 amino acids. The V gene end was trimmed by 5 bases and the J gene end by 2 bases; junction bases not matched to a gene: 13.

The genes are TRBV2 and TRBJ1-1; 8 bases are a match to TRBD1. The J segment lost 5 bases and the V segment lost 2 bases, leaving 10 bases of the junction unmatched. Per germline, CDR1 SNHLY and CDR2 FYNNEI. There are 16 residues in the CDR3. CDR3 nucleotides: TGTGCCAGCAGTGAACCCCTTGGACAGGGAGGGACTGAAGCTTTCTTT. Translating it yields CASSEPLGQGGTEAFF.

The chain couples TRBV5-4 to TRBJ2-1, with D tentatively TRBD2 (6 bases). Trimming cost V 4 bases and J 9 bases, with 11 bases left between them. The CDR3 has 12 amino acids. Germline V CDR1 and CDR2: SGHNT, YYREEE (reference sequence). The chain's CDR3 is CASSETRLEQFF. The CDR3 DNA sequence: TGTGCCAGCAGCGAGACTAGACTTGAGCAGTTCTTC.

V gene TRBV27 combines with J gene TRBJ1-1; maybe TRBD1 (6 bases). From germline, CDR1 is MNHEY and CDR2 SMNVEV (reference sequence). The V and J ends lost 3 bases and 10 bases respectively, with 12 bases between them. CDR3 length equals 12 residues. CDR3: CASSLRGNRAFF. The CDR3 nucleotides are TGTGCCAGCAGTTTGAGGGGGAACAGAGCTTTCTTT.

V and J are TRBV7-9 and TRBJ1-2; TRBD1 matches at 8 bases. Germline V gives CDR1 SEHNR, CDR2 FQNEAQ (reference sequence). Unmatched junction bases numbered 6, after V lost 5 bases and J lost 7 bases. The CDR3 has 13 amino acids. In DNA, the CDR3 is TGTGCCAGCAGCGCTACAGGGGGATCTGGCTACACCTTC. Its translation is CASSATGGSGYTF.

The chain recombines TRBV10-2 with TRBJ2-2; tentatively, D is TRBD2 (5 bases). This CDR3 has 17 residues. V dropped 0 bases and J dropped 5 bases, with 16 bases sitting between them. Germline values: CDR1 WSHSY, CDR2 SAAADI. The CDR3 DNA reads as TGCGCCAGCAGTGAGTCGAGTCAGCGGAAGATTACCGGGGAGCTGTTTTTT. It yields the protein CASSESSQRKITGELFF.

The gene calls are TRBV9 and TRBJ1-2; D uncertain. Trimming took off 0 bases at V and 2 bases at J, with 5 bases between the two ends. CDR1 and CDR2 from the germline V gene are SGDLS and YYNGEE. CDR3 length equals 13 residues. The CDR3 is CASSVGRNYGYTF. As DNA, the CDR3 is TGTGCCAGCAGCGTAGGCCGGAACTATGGCTACACCTTC.

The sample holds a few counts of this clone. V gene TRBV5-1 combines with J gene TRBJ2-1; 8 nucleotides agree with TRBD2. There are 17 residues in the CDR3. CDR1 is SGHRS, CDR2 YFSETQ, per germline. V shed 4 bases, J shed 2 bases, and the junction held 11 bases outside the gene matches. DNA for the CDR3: TGCGCCAGCAGCCCTACTTTAGCGGGGAGTGCCTACAATGAGCAGTTCTTC. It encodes CASSPTLAGSAYNEQFF. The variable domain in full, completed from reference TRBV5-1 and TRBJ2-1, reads KAGVTQTPRYLIKTRGQQVTLSCSPISGHRSVSWYQQTPGQGLQFLFEYFSETQRNKGNFPGRFSGRQFSNSRSEMNVSTLELGDSALYLCASSPTLAGSAYNEQFFGPGTRLTVL.

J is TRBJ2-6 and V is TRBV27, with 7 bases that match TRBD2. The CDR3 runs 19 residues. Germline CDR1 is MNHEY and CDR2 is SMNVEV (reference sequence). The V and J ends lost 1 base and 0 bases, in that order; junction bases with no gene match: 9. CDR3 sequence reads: CASSLYGGGGNSGANVLTF. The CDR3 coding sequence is TGTGCCAGCAGTTTATATGGGGGGGGAGGAAACTCTGGGGCCAACGTCCTGACTTTC.

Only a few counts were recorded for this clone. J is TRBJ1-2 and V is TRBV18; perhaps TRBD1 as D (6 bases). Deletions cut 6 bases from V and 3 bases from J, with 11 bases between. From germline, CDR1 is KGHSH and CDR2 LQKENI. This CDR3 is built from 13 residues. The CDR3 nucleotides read TGTGCCAGCTCTCGGGACACTTACTATGGCTACACCTTC. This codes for CASSRDTYYGYTF.

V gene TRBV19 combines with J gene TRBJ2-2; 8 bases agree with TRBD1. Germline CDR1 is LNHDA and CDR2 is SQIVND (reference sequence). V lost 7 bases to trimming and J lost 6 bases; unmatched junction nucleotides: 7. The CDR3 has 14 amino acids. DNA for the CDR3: TGTGCCAGTACCCGGACAGGGTGGGCCGGGGAGCTGTTTTTT. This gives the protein CASTRTGWAGELFF.

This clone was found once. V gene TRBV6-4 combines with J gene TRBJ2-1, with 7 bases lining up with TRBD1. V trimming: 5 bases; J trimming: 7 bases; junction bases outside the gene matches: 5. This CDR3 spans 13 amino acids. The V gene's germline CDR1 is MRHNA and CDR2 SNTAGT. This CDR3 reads CASSPSRGNEQFF. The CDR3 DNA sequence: TGTGCCAGCAGTCCCTCCAGGGGGAATGAGCAGTTCTTC.

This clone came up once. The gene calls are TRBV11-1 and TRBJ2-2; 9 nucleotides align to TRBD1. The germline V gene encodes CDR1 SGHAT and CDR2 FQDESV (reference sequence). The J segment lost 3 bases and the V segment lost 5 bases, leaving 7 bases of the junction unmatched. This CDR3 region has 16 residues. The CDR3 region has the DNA TGTGCCAGCAGCCCCGGGACAGGGAAAGACACCGGGGAGCTGTTTTTT. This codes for CASSPGTGKDTGELFF.